These 14 T cell receptor beta chains came from one sample sequenced in a study of blood T cell repertoires in COVID-19. Only in-frame clones appear in the TCRdb table, and some are missing; sequencing was by immunoSEQ multiplex PCR. In the table there are around 200,000 clones, 85% to 90% of which are singletons. Sequencing input: peripheral blood. The receptors here all came from a woman of 80 years or more in a cohort sampled during active or convalescent COVID-19.

This chain uses TRBV2 with TRBJ2-2; D possibly corresponds to TRBD2 (5 bases). V dropped 0 bases and J dropped 0 bases, with 14 bases sitting between them. Germline V gene sequence: CDR1 SNHLY, CDR2 FYNNEI. The CDR3 is 18 residues long. Here the CDR3 reads CASSEALWRTANTGELFF. CDR3 coding DNA: TGTGCCAGCAGTGAAGCGCTTTGGCGGACTGCGAACACCGGGGAGCTGTTTTTT.

This clone was recorded a few times. The chain has TRBV5-1 and TRBJ2-3, with 8 nucleotides matching TRBD1. CDR1 is SGHRS and CDR2 is YFSETQ in the germline V gene. Trimming cost V 2 bases and J 2 bases; bases outside gene matches: 7. The CDR3 is 16 amino acids. CDR3 region: CASSFGGQGYTDTQYF. The CDR3, as DNA: TGCGCCAGCAGCTTTGGAGGACAGGGCTACACAGATACGCAGTATTTT. The entire variable domain, with the rest obtained from reference TRBV5-1 and TRBJ2-3, is as follows: KAGVTQTPRYLIKTRGQQVTLSCSPISGHRSVSWYQQTPGQGLQFLFEYFSETQRNKGNFPGRFSGRQFSNSRSEMNVSTLELGDSALYLCASSFGGQGYTDTQYFGPGTRLTVL.

In its sample, this clone was seen once. V gene TRBV7-9 combines with J gene TRBJ2-5, with a weak D call TRBD2 (5 bases). The V gene lost 3 bases and the J gene lost 9 bases, with 11 bases spanning the gap. CDR1 and CDR2 (germline): SEHNR, FQNEAQ (reference sequence). The CDR3 is made up of 12 amino acids. CDR3 nucleotide sequence: TGTGCCAGCAGCTTGGATATGGAGGCCCAGTACTTC. As protein: CASSLDMEAQYF. Full variable domain (outside the CDR3, taken from reference TRBV7-9 and TRBJ2-5): DTGVSQNPRHKITKRGQNVTFRCDPISEHNRLYWYRQTLGQGPEFLTYFQNEAQLEKSRLLSDRFSAERPKGSFSTLEIQRTEQGDSAMYLCASSLDMEAQYFGPGTRLLVL.

The rearrangement links TRBV18 to TRBJ2-2; 8 bases align to TRBD2. The CDR3 is 15 residues long. V was pared by 3 bases and J by 6 bases, with 6 bases of the junction left unmatched. Germline lookup yields CDR1 KGHSH and CDR2 LQKENI. This CDR3 reads CASSPPTGGAGELFF. As DNA, the CDR3 is TGTGCCAGCTCACCCCCTACCGGGGGGGCCGGGGAGCTGTTTTTT.

The chain employs TRBV5-5 and TRBJ1-2; possible D gene TRBD1, 6 bases. V lost 2 bases to trimming and J lost 4 bases, with 21 bases between them. Germline CDR1 is SGHKS and CDR2 is YYEKEE (reference sequence). The CDR3 runs to 17 residues. CDR3 residues: CASSLPLVGGRAYGYTF. CDR3 bases: TGTGCCAGCAGCTTACCTCTTGTGGGGGGGCGCGCCTATGGCTACACCTTC.

This rearrangement joins TRBV5-5 to TRBJ2-7; TRBD2 agrees at 10 bases. Germline lookup yields CDR1 SGHKS and CDR2 YYEKEE (reference sequence). This CDR3 is 15 amino acids long. With 4 bases clipped from V and 2 bases from J, the junction kept 6 bases outside the gene matches. CDR3 DNA sequence: TGTGCCAGCAGCCGATCTAGCGGGGGAACCTACGAGCAGTACTTC. Its protein product is CASSRSSGGTYEQYF.

CDR3 sequence: CSASLTGLDGYGYTF. In nucleotides, the CDR3 is TGCAGTGCTAGTCTGACAGGGTTAGACGGGTATGGCTACACCTTC. The chain is built from TRBV20-1 and TRBJ1-2; 7 bases match TRBD1. V was clipped by 3 bases and J by 5 bases; unmatched bases: 12. The germline CDR1 and CDR2 sequences are DFQATT and SNEGSKA (reference sequence). There are 15 residues in the CDR3.

This clone was detected only a few times. The V and J genes are TRBV9 and TRBJ2-5; D is unclear. The CDR3 has 16 amino acids. V lost 0 bases, J lost 2 bases, and 14 bases lay in between. Germline V lookup: CDR1 SGDLS, CDR2 YYNGEE. CDR3 sequence (DNA): TGTGCCAGCAGCGTAGCTCCAACAGTTGCACAAGAGACCCAGTACTTC. Translated, it gives CASSVAPTVAQETQYF.

This clone was found once. V usage is TRBV6-2 or TRBV6-3 and J usage is TRBJ2-1, with D perhaps TRBD2 (5 bases). The ends were cut back, 0 bases at V and 4 bases at J, with 7 bases in the middle. CDR1 and CDR2 (germline): MNHEY, SVGEGT. This CDR3 comprises 14 residues. The CDR3 DNA reads TGTGCCAGCAGTTACTCGAGGGCGTACAATGAGCAGTTCTTC. Protein: CASSYSRAYNEQFF.

The chain combines TRBV30 with TRBJ1-1, with D tentatively TRBD1 (6 bases). From germline, CDR1 is GTSNPN and CDR2 SVGIG (reference sequence). The CDR3 is made up of 15 amino acids. The germline V and J ends were trimmed by 3 bases and 4 bases, with 18 bases remaining between them. This chain's CDR3 is CAWRPWGGSVTEAFF. CDR3 nucleotide sequence: TGTGCCTGGAGACCCTGGGGGGGCTCAGTCACTGAAGCTTTCTTT.

The rearrangement joins TRBV19 to TRBJ2-7; D perhaps matches TRBD1 (6 bases). V lost 3 bases, J lost 7 bases, and 19 bases lay in between. The CDR3 is made up of 15 amino acids. CDR1 is LNHDA, CDR2 SQIVND, per germline (reference sequence). The DNA for the CDR3 is TGTGCCAGTAGTATCCTCTATACAGGGCCTCGAGAGCAGTACTTC. Its translation: CASSILYTGPREQYF.

CDR3: CASSFLRGEQYF. Written as DNA, the CDR3 is TGTGCCAGCAGTTTCCTAAGGGGCGAGCAGTACTTC. The rearrangement uses TRBV27 and TRBJ2-7; tentative D call: TRBD1 (5 bases). The CDR3 covers 12 residues. CDR1 and CDR2 from the germline V gene are MNHEY and SMNVEV (reference sequence). V lost 3 bases and J 6 bases, leaving 9 bases between the germline ends.

A single count supports this clone. The chain links TRBV11-2 to TRBJ1-1; no clear D. V was clipped by 5 bases and J by 2 bases, with 15 bases between them. Germline V gene data show CDR1 as SGHAT and CDR2 as FQNNGV. CDR3 length equals 15 residues. CDR3 coding DNA: TGTGCCAGCAGCCCCGGGGAAACCTTTAACACTGAAGCTTTCTTT. This encodes CASSPGETFNTEAFF. Complete variable domain (other parts from reference TRBV11-2 and TRBJ1-1): EAGVAQSPRYKIIEKRQSVAFWCNPISGHATLYWYQQILGQGPKLLIQFQNNGVVDDSQLPKDRFSAERLKGVDSTLKIQPAKLEDSAVYLCASSPGETFNTEAFFGQGTRLTVV.

CDR3 residues: CAWSATHLGQNTEAFF. In DNA form, the CDR3 reads TGTGCCTGGAGTGCAACCCACCTCGGACAGAACACTGAAGCTTTCTTT. The rearrangement links TRBV30 to TRBJ1-1, with TRBD1 as a possible D gene (5 bases). The CDR3 covers 16 residues. Deletions cut 1 base from V and 1 base from J, with 16 bases between. CDR1 is GTSNPN and CDR2 is SVGIG in the germline V gene (reference sequence).